Shown below are 10 T cell receptor beta chains from a single sample sequenced in a study of cytomegalovirus exposure and HLA in healthy donors. The PCR had 60 Vbeta and 13 Jbeta primers. Produced via immunoSEQ multiplex PCR; TCRdb's table is partial and in-frame only. The sample has 130,000 or so clones, over 75% seen once. Sequenced: PBMCs. Receptors originate from a woman in her forties in good health and CMV-seronegative.

The chain recombines TRBV7-2 with TRBJ1-2, with TRBD1 matching 8 bases. V lost 1 base, J lost 0 bases, and 4 bases stayed unmatched. The germline V gene has CDR1 SGHTA and CDR2 FQGNSA. CDR3 length: 16 amino acids. This CDR3 reads CASSLGGQAANYGYTF. In nucleotides, the CDR3 is TGTGCCAGCAGCTTAGGGGGACAGGCAGCTAACTATGGCTACACCTTC.

The genes are TRBV5-8 and TRBJ1-4; the match to TRBD1 covers 9 bases. The trim removed 4 bases at V and 0 bases at J, leaving 7 bases unmatched. Germline CDR1 and CDR2: SGHTS and YDEGEE. CDR3 size: 17 residues. The DNA for the CDR3 is TGTGCCAGCAGCCAGGACAGGGGCACTGCAACTAATGAAAAACTGTTTTTT. It is translated as CASSQDRGTATNEKLFF.

This rearrangement joins TRBV7-8 to TRBJ2-5; 13 bases map to TRBD2. Trimming took 5 bases from V and 5 from J; bases not matched to a gene: 8. The CDR3 consists of 16 residues. Germline V gene sequence: CDR1 SGHVS, CDR2 FQNEAQ. CDR3 coding DNA: TGTGCCAGCAGCCAAGTGGGGACTAGCGGGAAGGAGACCCAGTACTTC. Protein: CASSQVGTSGKETQYF.

The rearrangement links TRBV19 to TRBJ2-7, with D tentatively TRBD2 (5 bases). Germline-derived CDR1 and CDR2 are LNHDA and SQIVND (reference sequence). V was shortened by 6 bases and J by 1 base, with 19 bases between the two germline ends. CDR3 length: 16 residues. The CDR3 region has the DNA TGTGCCAGTAGCCGTTTGTGGACTCTAGCATCCTACGAGCAGTACTTC. Its translation is CASSRLWTLASYEQYF.

The chain has TRBV11-2 and TRBJ1-1; D is perhaps TRBD1 (6 bases). Germline loops: CDR1 SGHAT, CDR2 FQNNGV. The CDR3 consists of 15 residues. V was cut by 4 bases and J by 5 bases, with 17 bases left in between. The CDR3 DNA follows: TGTGCCAGCAGCTCCTCCACAGGGCGAGGAACTGAAGCTTTCTTT. This translates into CASSSSTGRGTEAFF.

This chain connects TRBV2 to TRBJ1-5; D is uncertain. This CDR3 has 15 residues. Trimming took 3 bases from V and 0 from J, leaving 9 bases between them. Germline assignment: CDR1 SNHLY and CDR2 FYNNEI. The CDR3 DNA reads as TGTGCCAGCAGTGAGGGCAGATCTAGCAATCAGCCCCAGCATTTT. It translates to CASSEGRSSNQPQHF.

This clone showed up just once. This chain connects TRBV2 to TRBJ2-2; 7 bases map to TRBD1. V lost 6 bases and J lost 2; bases outside the gene matches: 6. Germline-derived CDR1 and CDR2 are SNHLY and FYNNEI. The CDR3 sequence is 15 residues long. The CDR3 reads CASRVGGPNTGELFF. Here the CDR3 DNA reads TGTGCCAGCAGAGTAGGGGGCCCTAACACCGGGGAGCTGTTTTTT. The variable domain in full, completed from reference TRBV2 and TRBJ2-2, reads EPEVTQTPSHQVTQMGQEVILRCVPISNHLYFYWYRQILGQKVEFLVSFYNNEISEKSEIFDDQFSVERPDGSNFTLKIRSTKLEDSAMYFCASRVGGPNTGELFFGEGSRLTVL.

This chain joins TRBV5-1 and TRBJ2-1, with unresolved D. The germline CDR1 and CDR2 sequences are SGHRS and YFSETQ. Trimming removed 0 bases at V and 6 bases at J, with 7 bases between. The CDR3 length is 13 residues. The CDR3 nucleotides read TGCGCCAGCAGCTTGGGACTGTCCAATGAGCAGTTCTTC. Translating gives CASSLGLSNEQFF.

The rearrangement uses TRBV28 and TRBJ2-7; 7 bases are shared with TRBD2. The germline gives CDR1 MDHEN, CDR2 SYDVKM. Trimming cost V 5 bases and J 4 bases; bases outside gene matches: 11. The CDR3 contains 15 residues. CDR3 nucleotide sequence: TGTGCCAGCAGTCCCGCGGGGGAAGGGAGATACGAGCAGTACTTC. Protein product: CASSPAGEGRYEQYF.

CDR3: CASSTAGTLNTEAFF. The CDR3 nucleotides are TGTGCCAGCAGTACGGCGGGGACCCTGAACACTGAAGCTTTCTTT. This sequence joins TRBV6-5 and TRBJ1-1; D is possibly TRBD1 (5 bases). Germline lookup yields CDR1 MNHEY and CDR2 SVGAGI. Between the trimmed V and J ends, which lost 5 bases and 0 bases, there was a span of 13 bases. CDR3 length: 15 amino acids.